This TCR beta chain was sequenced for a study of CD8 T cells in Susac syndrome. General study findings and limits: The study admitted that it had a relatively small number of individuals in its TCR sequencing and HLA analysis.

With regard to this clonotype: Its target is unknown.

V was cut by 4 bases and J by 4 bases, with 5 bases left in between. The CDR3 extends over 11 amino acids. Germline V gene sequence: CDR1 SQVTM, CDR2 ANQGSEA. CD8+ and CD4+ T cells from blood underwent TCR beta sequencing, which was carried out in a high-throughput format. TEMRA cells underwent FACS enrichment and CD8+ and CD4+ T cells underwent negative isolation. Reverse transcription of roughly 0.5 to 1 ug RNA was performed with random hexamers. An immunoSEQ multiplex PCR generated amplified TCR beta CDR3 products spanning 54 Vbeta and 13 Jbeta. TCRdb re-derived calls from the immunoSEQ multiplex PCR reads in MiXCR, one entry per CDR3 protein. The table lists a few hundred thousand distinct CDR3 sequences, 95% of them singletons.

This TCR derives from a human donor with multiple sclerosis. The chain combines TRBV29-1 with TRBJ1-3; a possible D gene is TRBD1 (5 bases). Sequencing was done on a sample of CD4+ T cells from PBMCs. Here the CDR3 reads CSVGQGNTIYF. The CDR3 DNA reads TGCAGCGTTGGACAGGGAAACACCATATATTTT.